Sequencing of this TCR beta chain was carried out in a study of metastatic and nonmetastatic thyroid tumors. For the study at large: Malignant thyroid and benign thyroid patients provided blood and tumor or nodule tissue whose repertoires were compared.

Findings and caveats of the study: Within blood and tumor, benign nodules reportedly had significantly lower TCR beta diversity than malignant thyroid tumors did.

About this clone: Its antigen is unknown.

Original processing notes: The distant-metastasis classifier for papillary thyroid cancer was built from CDR3 differences across clinicopathological groups. TCRdb ran MiXCR on the PCR reads. The V and J calls were not made by the authors but by TCRdb's processing. The sample yields 75,000 to 100,000 clones, 12% seen once. Until they underwent thyroid surgery, no patient had received any treatment. This clonotype was obtained from a female donor with papillary thyroid cancer or a benign thyroid nodule (not recorded which). Some clones in this sample may be carry-over from other donors' samples. Input material: blood.

This chain's CDR3 is CASYNKERGHSSLHF. CDR3 coding DNA: TGTGCCAGCTACAACAAGGAAAGGGGCCATTCGTCCCTCCACTTT. This chain uses TRBV12-3 or TRBV12-4 with TRBJ1-6, with D maybe TRBD1 (5 bases). V was cut by 8 bases and J by 14 bases, with 25 bases left in between. The CDR3 extends over 15 amino acids.